This T cell receptor beta chain was sequenced for a study of CD8+CD57+ T cells in acquired aplastic anemia. Study-level information: Isolated CD4+ and CD8+ cells, once sorted, yielded DNA averaging around 3 ug.

Many counts were recorded for this clonotype. As yet, its antigen is unknown. TCR beta VDJ combinations and CDR3 sequences were profiled from genomic DNA. TCRdb processed the reads anew with MiXCR; each CDR3 protein has one entry. The sample consists of about 150,000 distinct CDR3 sequences, just over 50% of them appearing once. Patients who underwent sequencing had shown CD8+CD57+ cell expansion by flow cytometry. Each of the patients presented with severe acquired aplastic anemia. Overall study results and limits: Simpson's diversity of CD8+ cells was not significantly different in patients compared with controls. Roughly 28 was the count of CD8+ CDR3 sequences that patients shared with controls.

What was sequenced was sorted CD4+, CD8+, or CD8+CD57+ T cells (not recorded which) from PBMCs. The origin of this receptor is a human donor with aplastic anemia.

CDR3 sequence: CASSLSDRGEQYF. CDR3 DNA sequence: TGCGCCAGCAGCCTCTCCGACAGGGGCGAGCAGTACTTC. This chain joins TRBV4-3 and TRBJ2-7; 8 bases match TRBD1. CDR1 is LGHNA, CDR2 YSLEER, per germline. CDR3 size: 13 residues. With V trimmed by 4 bases and J by 6 bases, 5 bases remained unmatched.